Presented here are 9 T cell receptor beta chains from one specimen sequenced in a study of blood T cell repertoires in COVID-19. Here immunoSEQ multiplex PCR was the method, and the copy in TCRdb shows in-frame clones only, minus some. This sample has some 26,000 clones, with about 90% found just once. Specimen: peripheral blood. These receptors were taken from a human donor in a cohort sampled during active COVID-19.

This chain joins TRBV6-5 and TRBJ2-1, with D possibly matching TRBD1 (5 bases). Looked up from germline, CDR1 is MNHEY and CDR2 is SVGAGI. The CDR3 covers 15 residues. Trimming left V 3 bases short and J 3 bases short, with 12 bases between. The CDR3 is CASSYGADYYNEQFF. The CDR3 nucleotides read TGTGCCAGCAGTTATGGGGCAGATTACTACAATGAGCAGTTCTTC.

The V gene is TRBV6-1, the J gene TRBJ2-7, with D possibly matching TRBD2 (8 bases). This CDR3 region has 16 residues. CDR1 and CDR2 from the germline V gene are MNHNS and SASEGT. Trimming took off 4 bases at V and 3 bases at J, with 19 bases between the two ends. The CDR3 DNA reads as TGTGCCAGCAGTGCGGAGGGGGCGGGGGGCATCTACGAGCAGTACTTC. Translation gives CASSAEGAGGIYEQYF.

The CDR3 region is CASIYTPGTGGYNEQFF. The CDR3 nucleotides read TGTGCCAGCATTTATACCCCCGGGACAGGGGGCTACAATGAGCAGTTCTTC. This chain links TRBV28 with TRBJ2-1, with 11 bases aligning to TRBD1. This CDR3 has 17 amino acids. The germline gives CDR1 MDHEN, CDR2 SYDVKM. The V and J ends lost 7 bases and 3 bases, in that order; junction bases with no gene match: 11. Combining the CDR3 with reference TRBV28 and TRBJ2-1 gives the whole variable domain DVKVTQSSRYLVKRTGEKVFLECVQDMDHENMFWYRQDPGLGLRLIYFSYDVKMKEKGDIPEGYSVSREKKERFSLILESASTNQTSMYLCASIYTPGTGGYNEQFFGPGTRLTVL.

This chain joins TRBV2 and TRBJ1-1, with 7 bases that match TRBD1. From germline, CDR1 is SNHLY and CDR2 FYNNEI. The CDR3 length is 11 residues. The junction had 0 bases not matched to a gene; V was cut back by 4 bases and J by 7 bases. The chain's CDR3 is CASSGQGEAFF. CDR3 DNA: TGTGCCAGCAGTGGACAGGGTGAAGCTTTCTTT.

The V gene is TRBV6-2 or TRBV6-3, the J gene TRBJ2-7; D may be TRBD1 (5 bases). The CDR3 totals 14 residues. Germline V gene lookup returns CDR1 MNHEY and CDR2 SVGEGT. Trimming left V 6 bases short and J 0 bases short, with 12 bases between. The CDR3 DNA reads as TGTGCCAGCAGCCGGACAAGGAGCTCCTACGAGCAGTACTTC. This codes for CASSRTRSSYEQYF.

The J gene is TRBJ2-2, the V gene TRBV6-1, with D possibly TRBD1 on 5 matching bases. V lost 2 bases and J 5 bases, leaving 6 bases between the germline ends. The CDR3 length is 13 residues. The germline V gene has CDR1 MNHNS and CDR2 SASEGT. Written as DNA, the CDR3 is TGTGCCAGCAGTGAATCAGGGACCGGGGAGCTGTTTTTT. Its translation is CASSESGTGELFF.

The chain links TRBV7-9 to TRBJ2-5; D gene ambiguous. V was cut by 1 base and J by 5 bases, with 14 bases left in between. CDR1 SEHNR and CDR2 FQNEAQ come from the germline V gene (reference sequence). The CDR3 runs 15 residues. The CDR3 is CASSLVWPQWETQYF. CDR3 nucleotides: TGTGCCAGCAGCTTAGTATGGCCCCAGTGGGAGACCCAGTACTTC.

This sequence joins TRBV7-9 and TRBJ1-1, with D possibly matching TRBD1 (6 bases). The CDR3 extends over 15 amino acids. V shed 1 base and J shed 7 bases, with 16 bases lying between them. Germline CDR1 and CDR2: SEHNR and FQNEAQ (reference sequence). As DNA, the CDR3 is TGTGCCAGCAGCTTAGGAGTAGGGGGGGCGGTTGAAGCTTTCTTT. It is translated as CASSLGVGGAVEAFF.

CDR3 amino acids: CASSLTRVGGELFF. DNA for the CDR3: TGTGCCAGCAGCTTGACCAGGGTCGGCGGGGAGCTGTTTTTT. The chain combines TRBV7-2 with TRBJ2-2; D is perhaps TRBD1 (5 bases). This CDR3 contains 14 residues. Looked up from germline, CDR1 is SGHTA and CDR2 is FQGNSA. Trimming took off 3 bases at V and 7 bases at J, with 12 bases between the two ends.